This TCR beta chain was recovered during a study of blood T cells in healthy people across ages. As for this clonotype: Given a much more abundant clone one base away, this may be a read error.

Combining a sample-barcoded 5' primer with a J-beta primer mix, a second PCR ran for roughly 7 to 11 cycles. Researchers report that a template-switch adaptor with 12 random nucleotides tagged each cDNA molecule. TCRdb processed the 5' RACE reads anew with MiXCR; each CDR3 protein has one entry. This table has about 670,000 distinct CDR3 sequences, 40% to 45% appearing once. CDR1 MNHEY and CDR2 SVGEGT come from the germline V gene. Trimming cost V 5 bases and J 4 bases, with 14 bases left between them. The CDR3 length is 14 residues. The sequencing input was blood. The chain couples TRBV6-2 or TRBV6-3 to TRBJ1-1; the D gene is possibly TRBD1 (5 bases). The clonotype comes from a man at least 80 years old in good health. The CDR3 bases are TGTGCCAGCAGTGCTGTGTTGGGGGGCACTGAAGCTTTCTTT. It encodes CASSAVLGGTEAFF.